What follows are 30 T cell receptor beta chains derived from one specimen sequenced in a study of regulatory T cells in long-lasting Graves disease. Through Arm-PCR of CDR3 regions and iRepertoire HTBI primers, TCR beta libraries were built. TCRdb ran MiXCR on the multiplex PCR reads and lists one entry per CDR3 protein. Among 200,000 to 250,000 distinct CDR3 sequences listed, 20% to 25% were seen once. The time point denotes: newly diagnosed GD, antithyroid drugs for less than 3 months. There was RNA extracted from PBMCs, and the TCR library was made from it. This specimen was peripheral blood mononuclear cells (PBMCs), taken at new diagnosis, from a patient treated with antithyroid drugs. These receptors were taken from a female donor with Graves disease.

Note on this clonotype: This may be a read error, as it is one base from a much larger clone. V gene TRBV2 combines with J gene TRBJ1-1; TRBD1 is a possible D gene (6 bases). Trimming took 5 bases from V and 7 from J, leaving 14 bases between them. Germline lookup yields CDR1 SNHLY and CDR2 FYNNEI. The CDR3 has 13 residues. CDR3 DNA sequence: TGTGCCAGCAGTTACCCAGGGGCGGGTGAAGCTTTCTTT. Its protein is CASSYPGAGEAFF.

The chain employs TRBV5-6 and TRBJ2-2; tentative D call: TRBD1 (6 bases). Trimming removed 1 base at V and 0 bases at J, with 10 bases between. The CDR3 sequence is 16 residues long. Germline values: CDR1 SGHDT, CDR2 YYEEEE. Here the CDR3 reads CASSLYEGANTGELFF. CDR3 in DNA: TGTGCCAGCAGCTTGTACGAGGGGGCGAACACCGGGGAGCTGTTTTTT.

This clonotype was seen a handful of times. DNA for the CDR3: TGTGCCACCAGCAGAGAGAGGGGTTCGGGCAATCAGCCCCAGCATTTT. The encoded protein is CATSRERGSGNQPQHF. The chain employs TRBV15 and TRBJ1-5, with a tentative D call TRBD1 (5 bases). Germline values: CDR1 LNHNV, CDR2 YYDKDF (reference sequence). The V end was cut by 0 bases, the J end by 2 bases, with 11 bases between. This CDR3 is built from 16 residues.

This clonotype appeared many times. The rearrangement links TRBV7-2 to TRBJ2-7; 8 nucleotides agree with TRBD1. The CDR3 totals 15 residues. Germline loops: CDR1 SGHTA, CDR2 FQGNSA. J gave up 2 bases and V 2 bases, and 5 bases lay outside the gene matches. The CDR3 sequence: CASSLQQGVTYEQYF. CDR3 coding DNA: TGTGCCAGCAGCTTACAACAGGGGGTAACCTACGAGCAGTACTTC. Supplemented by reference TRBV7-2 and TRBJ2-7, the full variable domain reads GAGVSQSPSNKVTEKGKDVELRCDPISGHTALYWYRQSLGQGLEFLIYFQGNSAPDKSGLPSDRFSAERTGGSVSTLTIQRTQQEDSAVYLCASSLQQGVTYEQYFGPGTRLTVT.

This clonotype has a count of ten or more. One junction end disagrees with the germline gene, perhaps due to a read error. The chain employs TRBV7-2 and TRBJ2-5; TRBD1 matches at 9 bases. The CDR3 consists of 18 residues. CDR1 SGHTA and CDR2 FQGNSA come from the germline V gene. CDR3 sequence: CASSQGTAGTGTLETQYF. The DNA of the CDR3 is TGCGCCAGCAGCCAAGGAACCGCCGGGACAGGGACGTTAGAGACCCAGTACTTC.

This clonotype came up many times. The chain has TRBV12-3 or TRBV12-4 and TRBJ2-1; D uncertain. Trimming took 7 bases from V and 4 from J, leaving 8 bases between them. The CDR3 is made up of 12 amino acids. CDR3 loop: CASTSRYNEQFF. CDR3 nucleotides: TGTGCCAGCACGTCCCGGTACAATGAGCAGTTCTTC.

This clonotype was seen more than once but under ten times. The V and J genes are TRBV2 and TRBJ2-3; 9 bases are shared with TRBD1. The junction had 4 bases not matched to a gene; V was cut back by 6 bases and J by 3 bases. In germline, CDR1 is SNHLY, CDR2 FYNNEI. There are 14 residues in the CDR3. In DNA, the CDR3 is TGTGCCAGCAGCGGGACAGGGAAAACAGATACGCAGTATTTT. This encodes CASSGTGKTDTQYF.

This clonotype was detected many times. The chain combines TRBV3-2 with TRBJ2-2; the D call TRBD1 from the table was never checked on the DNA. TRBV3-2 is deemed a pseudogene. The CDR3 contains 17 residues. The CDR3 region has the DNA TGTGCCAGCAGCCAAGATCGTCAGGGGAGGAACACCGGGGAGCTGTTTTTT. It yields the protein CASSQDRQGRNTGELFF.

This clonotype has ten or more counts. V and J are TRBV20-1 and TRBJ2-5, with D unresolved. Germline V lookup: CDR1 DFQATT, CDR2 SNEGSKA (reference sequence). This CDR3 spans 15 amino acids. V lost 0 bases and J lost 0, with 11 bases in between. The CDR3 DNA follows: TGCAGTGCTAGAGATCAGTATGGGAACCAAGAGACCCAGTACTTC. Translated, it gives CSARDQYGNQETQYF.

This clonotype was counted ten times or more. The V call is TRBV7-2, the J call TRBJ2-3; tentatively, D is TRBD1 (5 bases). Trimming left V 10 bases short and J 0 bases short, with 14 bases between. The V gene's germline CDR1 is SGHTA and CDR2 FQGNSA. The CDR3 sequence is 14 residues long. The CDR3 region is CATRGRVSTDTQYF. The CDR3 DNA reads as TGTGCCACTAGGGGTCGGGTAAGCACAGATACGCAGTATTTT.

The chain combines TRBV6-2 or TRBV6-3 with TRBJ2-7; a weak D match, TRBD2 (5 bases). CDR3 size: 13 residues. CDR1 is MNHEY and CDR2 is SVGEGT in the germline V gene. V lost 7 bases and J lost 2, with 12 bases in between. The CDR3 DNA sequence: TGTGCCAGCAATCGGGGAATAGCCTACGAGCAGTACTTC. It specifies CASNRGIAYEQYF.

This clonotype came up a few times. The CDR3 here is CSATPGLIVAYNQPQHF. The CDR3 DNA reads TGCAGTGCTACCCCGGGACTTATAGTGGCTTATAATCAGCCCCAGCATTTT. V gene TRBV20-1 combines with J gene TRBJ1-5, with D possibly matching TRBD1 (5 bases). The V gene's germline CDR1 is DFQATT and CDR2 SNEGSKA (reference sequence). The CDR3 covers 17 residues. V was clipped by 4 bases and J by 4 bases, with 23 bases between them.

CDR3 sequence: CSARDYQTHQGAGEQFF. CDR3 nucleotides: TGCAGTGCTAGAGATTACCAAACACACCAGGGGGCCGGGGAGCAGTTCTTC. J is TRBJ2-1 and V is TRBV20-1, with TRBD1 matching over 8 bases. The J segment lost 10 bases and the V segment lost 0 bases, leaving 17 bases of the junction unmatched. CDR3 length equals 17 residues. Germline lookup yields CDR1 DFQATT and CDR2 SNEGSKA (reference sequence).

This clonotype was counted many times. The V gene is TRBV12-3 or TRBV12-4, the J gene TRBJ2-3; D gene ambiguous. This CDR3 has 15 residues. Trimming took 3 bases from V and 1 from J, leaving 11 bases between them. The chain's CDR3 is CASSFFGVGTDTQYF. Written as DNA, the CDR3 is TGTGCCAGCAGTTTTTTTGGGGTTGGCACAGATACGCAGTATTTT.

This clonotype has a count of ten or more. This rearrangement joins TRBV6-2 or TRBV6-3 to TRBJ2-2, with D perhaps assigned TRBD1 or TRBD2 (5 bases each). The CDR3 totals 15 residues. V lost 7 bases to trimming and J lost 5 bases, with 17 bases between them. Germline values: CDR1 MNHEY, CDR2 SVGEGT. The CDR3 here is CASTLDRGGTGELFF. DNA of the CDR3: TGTGCCAGCACCCTGGACCGGGGCGGTACCGGGGAGCTGTTTTTT.

This clonotype was counted ten times or more. The CDR3 region is CASSFPGTGDYNEQFF. The CDR3 DNA reads as TGTGCCAGCAGCTTCCCCGGGACAGGGGACTACAATGAGCAGTTCTTC. The gene calls are TRBV28 and TRBJ2-1; 10 nucleotides line up with TRBD1. This CDR3 region has 16 residues. CDR1 MDHEN and CDR2 SYDVKM come from the germline V gene. V trimming: 6 bases; J trimming: 3 bases; junction bases outside the gene matches: 8.

This clonotype occurred a few times. Since a much larger clone is just one base distant, this may be a read error. CDR3 sequence (DNA): TGTGCCAGCAGCTTAGGTCCTAGCGGGATCGCGTCCTACGAGCGGTACTTC. As protein: CASSLGPSGIASYERYF. V and J are TRBV7-2 and TRBJ2-7; TRBD2 matches 9 bases. CDR3 length: 17 amino acids. Germline values: CDR1 SGHTA, CDR2 FQGNSA.

This clonotype was seen only a few times. The chain links TRBV14 to TRBJ2-3, with D possibly matching TRBD2 (5 bases). CDR3 length equals 14 residues. Between the trimmed V and J ends, which lost 4 bases and 5 bases, there was a span of 13 bases. CDR1 SGHDN and CDR2 FVKESK come from the germline V gene. The CDR3 sequence: CASSRLAYGDTQYF. The CDR3 coding sequence is TGTGCCAGCAGCCGCCTAGCCTATGGAGATACGCAGTATTTT. The full variable domain, its missing parts supplied by reference TRBV14 and TRBJ2-3, is EAGVTQFPSHSVIEKGQTVTLRCDPISGHDNLYWYRRVMGKEIKFLLHFVKESKQDESGMPNNRFLAERTGGTYSTLKVQPAELEDSGVYFCASSRLAYGDTQYFGPGTRLTVL.

The chain recombines TRBV19 with TRBJ1-3; TRBD1 agrees at 8 bases. The CDR3 sequence is 14 residues long. CDR1 is LNHDA and CDR2 is SQIVND in the germline V gene (reference sequence). J lost 4 bases, V lost 2 bases, and 1 base had no gene match. The CDR3 region is CASSIQGAGNTIYF. CDR3 coding DNA: TGTGCCAGTAGTATACAGGGGGCAGGAAACACCATATATTTT.

Concerning this clonotype itself: It may be a read error: a sequence one base away is much more abundant. The rearrangement links TRBV2 to TRBJ2-3, with unresolved D. This CDR3 is built from 11 residues. The germline V gene encodes CDR1 SNHLY and CDR2 FYNNEI. The CDR3 is CASTPRDTQCF. CDR3 nucleotides: TGTGCCAGCACCCCCCGCGATACGCAGTGTTTT.

To note about this clonotype: Relative to the germline gene, one junction end is altered; a read error may explain this. In DNA form, the CDR3 reads TGTGCCAGCATCCAAGACGCTAGCGGGGGGGTCGTCGAGCAGTTCTTC. Its protein is CASIQDASGGVVEQFF. The chain couples TRBV4-2 to TRBJ2-1; the match to TRBD2 covers 12 bases. CDR1 is LGHNA, CDR2 YNFKEQ, per germline. The CDR3 extends over 16 amino acids.

This clonotype was observed at least ten times. The chain recombines TRBV6-2 or TRBV6-3 with TRBJ2-7, with D hard to call. CDR1 and CDR2 (germline): MNHEY, SVGEGT. Trimming took off 5 bases at V and 5 bases at J, with 7 bases between the two ends. The CDR3 loop spans 11 amino acids. The CDR3 is CASSTAHEQYF. CDR3 bases: TGTGCCAGCAGTACCGCGCACGAGCAGTACTTC.

The chain uses TRBV7-9 and TRBJ2-3; 10 bases are shared with TRBD2. The CDR3 is 19 residues long. Germline V lookup: CDR1 SEHNR, CDR2 FQNEAQ (reference sequence). V lost 5 bases and J lost 0; bases outside the gene matches: 14. The CDR3 DNA reads as TGTGCCAGCAGCACTAAACCGGGACTAGCGTCAGCTAGCACAGATACGCAGTATTTT. Translated: CASSTKPGLASASTDTQYF.

The table lists this clonotype with many counts. This chain links TRBV10-3 with TRBJ2-7, with D maybe TRBD1 (5 bases). The CDR3 has 11 residues. V shed 10 bases and J shed 1 base, with 8 bases lying between them. Germline loops: CDR1 ENHRY, CDR2 SYGVKD. The CDR3 DNA reads as TGTGCCACGACAGATTCCTACGAGCAGTACTTC. Translated, it gives CATTDSYEQYF.

This clonotype was recorded once. The gene calls are TRBV7-2 and TRBJ1-1; 7 bases agree with TRBD1. Trimming took 7 bases from V and 4 from J; bases not matched to a gene: 6. Germline V gene data show CDR1 as SGHTA and CDR2 as FQGNSA. The CDR3 runs to 13 residues. Here the CDR3 DNA reads TGTGCCAGCACTTCTCAGGGGGGCACTGAAGCTTTCTTT. Protein sequence: CASTSQGGTEAFF.

In its sample, this clonotype was seen many times. The chain is built from TRBV28 and TRBJ2-7; D possibly corresponds to TRBD2 (6 bases). Germline assignment: CDR1 MDHEN and CDR2 SYDVKM. The CDR3 spans 13 residues. Trimming took 9 bases from V and 0 from J, leaving 12 bases between them. The CDR3 nucleotides are TGTGCCAGTGGGACTGTACCCTCCTACGAGCAGTACTTC. It specifies CASGTVPSYEQYF.

About this clonotype itself: This may stem from a read error, because a much larger clone lies one nucleotide away. This chain links TRBV6-2 or TRBV6-3 with TRBJ1-1, with D possibly TRBD1 on 6 matching bases. Germline loops: CDR1 MNHEY, CDR2 SVGEGT. This CDR3 is built from 15 residues. The V end lost 5 bases, the J end lost 6 bases, and 19 bases lay between the germline ends. The chain's CDR3 is CASSREGVRGAEAFF. CDR3 coding DNA: TGTGCCAGCAGTCGAGAGGGGGTTCGTGGGGCTGAAGCTTTCTTT.

Here the CDR3 DNA reads TGTGCCAGTAGTATAGCCCGGACAGGGAGCTACACCTTC. Amino acids: CASSIARTGSYTF. The chain joins TRBV19 to TRBJ1-2; 8 bases agree with TRBD1. The CDR3 consists of 13 residues. Germline values: CDR1 LNHDA, CDR2 SQIVND (reference sequence). V lost 1 base and J lost 9; bases outside the gene matches: 4.

This clonotype was seen at least ten times. This chain links TRBV3-1 with TRBJ2-1; TRBD1 aligns across 9 bases. The CDR3 has 13 amino acids. Losses at the gene ends were 6 bases for V and 4 bases for J; bases not matched to a gene: 1. The germline V gene has CDR1 LGHDT and CDR2 YNNKEL (reference sequence). The CDR3 DNA reads TGTGCCAGCAGGGACAGGGGTTACAATGAGCAGTTCTTC. Amino acid sequence: CASRDRGYNEQFF.

This clonotype was detected many times. V is TRBV11-3 and J is TRBJ2-7; tentative D call: TRBD1 (6 bases). With 1 base removed from V and 4 bases from J, the gap between germline ends came to 11 bases. This CDR3 region has 14 residues. Germline CDR1 and CDR2: SGHNT and YENEEA. The CDR3 bases are TGTGCCAGCAGCTTAGTGGGCGGACAGTACGAGCAGTACTTC. Protein product: CASSLVGGQYEQYF.